This T cell receptor (beta chain) was captured by sequencing in a study of shared clonotypes between healthy human individuals. V lost 0 bases and J lost 1, with 5 bases in between. The germline CDR1 and CDR2 sequences are SGHRS and YFSETQ. The CDR3 is 14 residues long. In its sample, this clone was seen once. The same CDR3 arises from other DNA sequences in this sample as well. Only in-frame clones appear in the TCRdb table, and some are missing; sequencing was by immunoSEQ multiplex PCR. The data show roughly 2,300,000 clones, 80% to 95% seen once. This chain connects TRBV5-1 to TRBJ1-5; D remains unclear. This clonotype originated in a man younger than 35 in good health. Some clones in this sample may be carry-over from other donors' samples. Specimen: naive CD4+ T cells from PBMCs. Subset of the sample: CD45RA+ positively selected. CDR3 bases: TGCGCCAGCAGCTTGGATCCCAGCAATCAGCCCCAGCATTTT. Translating it yields CASSLDPSNQPQHF.